This TCR beta chain is drawn from a study of naive and memory T cell subsets. This clonotype was recorded at least ten times. Antigen unknown. Trimming left V 10 bases short and J 0 bases short, with 9 bases between. This CDR3 has 12 amino acids. The germline V gene encodes CDR1 MNHEY and CDR2 SVGAGI. The beta constant-region primer was an equimolar mix of two oligonucleotides covering TRBC1 and TRBC2. The ligated cDNA underwent four PCR rounds using SP2 and nested alpha and beta constant-region primers. TCRdb redid the calling of the UMI-ligation and nested PCR reads with MiXCR, one entry per CDR3 protein. Found here are some 110,000 distinct CDR3 sequences, about 14% of them singletons; the top ten hold about 3%. General study points: TCR abundance followed a power law differing between naive and memory subsets. Possibly reflecting memory cells re-expressing CD45RA, a few larger clonotypes occurred in naive repertoires, especially CD8.

The source material was naive CD8+ T cells from blood. The chain employs TRBV6-5 and TRBJ1-2, with a possible D match to TRBD1 (5 bases). The sequence came from a human donor in good health. CDR3 sequence (DNA): TGTGCCACGGGGCCCTCTAACTATGGCTACACCTTC. This sequence encodes CATGPSNYGYTF.